This record looks at one T cell receptor (beta chain) sequence and its context. This clone was seen more than once but under ten times. Its antigen target is currently unknown. A junction end diverges from the germline sequence, so it may reflect a read error. The data originate from a study of beta chain features in type 1 diabetes (dated by TCRdb to 2016 to 2019). For the wider study: Mean age, gender distribution, total cell number and subset yield did not differ between patients and healthy donors. A total of roughly 99,000,000 sorted cells were examined across all samples, and the number of cells per subset was strongly correlated with RNA yield. The study compared TCRB repertoires of sorted circulating CD4+ T cell subsets between recently diagnosed type 1 diabetes patients and matched healthy donors. Regulatory and stem cell-like memory subsets were isolated from only 8 patients and about eight healthy donors, whereas naive and central memory subsets came from all 28 donors.

Each donor gave one peripheral blood draw, averaging approximately 0.11 L, which was collected into heparinised tubes. Using a panel that included CD45RO, CCR7, CD25, CD127, CD95 and CD27, naive, central memory, regulatory and stem cell-like memory CD4+ T cells were sorted on a BD FACSAria II. A purity above 95% was achieved for all sorted populations. PBMCs were isolated right away by Lymphoprep density gradient centrifugation and were stained directly, without culture. Samples were stained and sorted in pairs, with one healthy donor and one patient per experiment, so that batch effects were minimized. The High Capacity cDNA Reverse Transcription Kit was used to reverse transcribe all of the isolated RNA, meaning that expressed TCRB transcripts were what got sequenced. Deep immunoSEQ sequencing was performed on naive, central memory and regulatory T cell samples, with an average of roughly 4 million total reads per sample. Sorted cells were lysed in RLT buffer and RNA was extracted with DNase-treated RNeasy Micro or Mini kits, depending on cell number. To prevent cross-contamination, each cell subset was processed individually, whereas patient and healthy donor samples were processed jointly. TCRB sequences were amplified from cDNA with the immunoSEQ multiplex PCR, producing 87-bp fragments spanning the CDR3 region. Amplicons were sequenced on the Illumina HiSeq platform. As for the authors' bioinformatics: Synthetic template baselines were used to correct PCR bias computationally, reads within Hamming distance 2 were collapsed, and singletons that could not be merged were discarded. By aligning reads against IMGT, V, D and J genes, CDR3 length, and insertions or deletions at six rearrangement sites were assigned. Within each subset, clonotype counts were normalized to sorted cell number, after which true diversity and Gini coefficients were computed with the tcR R package. The overlap coefficient, calculated on TCRB nucleotide sequences, was used to measure repertoire sharing. As a proxy for the pre-selection repertoire, out-of-frame TCRB sequences from naive cells were analyzed. TCRdb retrieved this table from immuneACCESS and kept in-frame rearrangements only. Not all clones are present; in checked studies, unresolved V genes account for under half, and no reason is known for the remainder. V, J and clone size are taken as reported in that table, and D and trimming were inferred from the DNA itself. Recorded for this sample are roughly 500,000 clones; about an eighth of them occurred a single time. The ten largest account for around 0.05% of the sample.

Overall study results and their limits: Only small numbers of individuals were included in the HLA sub-analyses, which left unresolved whether HLA type had any influence on TCRB rearrangement. In all four CD4+ subsets, TCRB CDR3 length was moderately but significantly shorter in type 1 diabetes patients. Sequencing cDNA rather than genomic DNA could over-represent highly expressing activated cells, although activation and CD3 levels did not differ between groups. Naive, central memory and regulatory TCRB repertoires appeared to be more alike among patients than among healthy donors. At VDJ recombination sites, type 1 diabetes patients had fewer insertions and more deleted nucleotides, which implies abnormalities in thymic rearrangement. PCR may preferentially amplify shorter templates, but because patient and control samples were amplified and corrected together, any resulting skew would affect both groups equally.

Its CDR3 holds 13 amino acids, cysteine through phenylalanine. Only CDR3 DNA remains: 39 bases, in frame from the first base. The germline V gene (reference sequence) provides CDR1 SSHAT and CDR2 FNYEAQ. The chain is assembled from TRBV7-7 and TRBJ2-7; the D gene assignment is ambiguous. Sequencing input: naive CD4+ T cells from blood. The cell subset or site label, as the study defines it: true naive CD4+ T cells. This receptor was obtained from a woman aged 18-29 years in good health. DNA sequence: TGTGCTAGCAGCTTAACCGACGGTTACGAGCAGTACTTC. This codes for CASSLTDGYEQYF.